The TCR beta chain under discussion was sequenced for a study of CD8+ T cells in alopecia areata. This clone was found a few times. The CDR3 extends over 15 amino acids. V lost 6 bases to trimming and J lost 5 bases; unmatched junction nucleotides: 13. The germline gives CDR1 SQVTM, CDR2 ANQGSEA. The treatment: oral pan-JAK inhibitor, 5-10 mg twice daily. Following extraction, RNA underwent reverse transcription to cDNA, which served as the sequencing template. Sequencing used immunoSEQ multiplex PCR; TCRdb keeps in-frame clones, though not all of them. Here the sample spans roughly 200,000 clones, 40% to 65% being singletons.

The genes are TRBV29-1 and TRBJ2-3, with 8 bases identical to TRBD2. The receptor's source is a human donor with alopecia areata. This material consisted of CD8+ T cells sorted from blood, taken at week 24, from a patient treated with tofacitinib. DNA of the CDR3: TGCAGCGTCGAACCTCTCGGGGGGGTCGGAGATACGCAGTATTTT. The encoded protein is CSVEPLGGVGDTQYF.